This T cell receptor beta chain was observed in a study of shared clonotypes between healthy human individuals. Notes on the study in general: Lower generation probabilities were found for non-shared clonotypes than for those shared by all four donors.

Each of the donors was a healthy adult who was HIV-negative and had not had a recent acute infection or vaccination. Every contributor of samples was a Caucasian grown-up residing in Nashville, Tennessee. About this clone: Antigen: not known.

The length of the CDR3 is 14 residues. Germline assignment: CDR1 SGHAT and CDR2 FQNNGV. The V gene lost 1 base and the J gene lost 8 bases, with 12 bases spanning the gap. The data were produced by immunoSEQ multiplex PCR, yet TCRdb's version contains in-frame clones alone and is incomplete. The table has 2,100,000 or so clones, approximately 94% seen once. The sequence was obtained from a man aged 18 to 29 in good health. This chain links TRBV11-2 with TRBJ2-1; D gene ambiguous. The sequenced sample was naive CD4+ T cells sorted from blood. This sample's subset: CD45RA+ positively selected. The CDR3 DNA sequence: TGTGCCAGCAGCTTAGTGGCCTCCCTATATGAGCAGTTCTTC. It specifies CASSLVASLYEQFF.